The 30 T cell receptor beta chains below come from one sample, sequenced in a study of T-cell memory formation after mild COVID-19. TCRdb re-derived calls from the 5' RACE reads in MiXCR, one entry per CDR3 protein. In the table there are 110,000 or so distinct CDR3 sequences, about a fifth of which are singletons. Sample: PBMCs or a T cell subset sorted from them (not recorded which). The receptor source for this set is a man younger than 35 who had mild COVID-19 (a few samples of this study predate the infection). Cell type and time point are not known.

This clonotype was observed a few times. The chain combines TRBV28 with TRBJ2-7; D is uncertain. Trimming removed 3 bases at V and 7 bases at J, with 10 bases between. The CDR3 runs 12 residues. The V gene's germline CDR1 is MDHEN and CDR2 SYDVKM. CDR3 bases: TGTGCCAGCAGTTTGCGGACCCAAGAGCAGTACTTC. Translated, it gives CASSLRTQEQYF. Full variable domain (missing parts from reference TRBV28 and TRBJ2-7): DVKVTQSSRYLVKRTGEKVFLECVQDMDHENMFWYRQDPGLGLRLIYFSYDVKMKEKGDIPEGYSVSREKKERFSLILESASTNQTSMYLCASSLRTQEQYFGPGTRLTVT.

The V gene is TRBV4-2, the J gene TRBJ2-2, with D tentatively TRBD2 (6 bases). V was clipped by 5 bases and J by 3 bases, with 16 bases between them. The germline gives CDR1 LGHNA, CDR2 YNFKEQ. The CDR3 is 16 amino acids. CDR3: CASSNPPSGDTGELFF. CDR3 coding DNA: TGTGCCAGCAGCAACCCCCCCTCGGGGGACACCGGGGAGCTGTTTTTT.

This clonotype has just a few counts. The chain carries TRBV4-3 and TRBJ2-2; 8 bases are shared with TRBD1. The CDR3 sequence is 17 residues long. V shed 0 bases, J shed 3 bases, and the junction held 6 bases outside the gene matches. CDR1 is LGHNA, CDR2 YSLEER, per germline. This CDR3 is CASSQDKRTGHTGELFF. In DNA form, the CDR3 reads TGCGCCAGCAGCCAAGATAAGAGGACAGGGCACACCGGGGAGCTGTTTTTT.

The DNA of the CDR3 is TGCAGCGTTGATGGACTAGCGGGTCCCCCAGAGACCCAGTACTTC. This translates into CSVDGLAGPPETQYF. This rearrangement joins TRBV29-1 to TRBJ2-5; TRBD2 matches 11 bases. CDR1 and CDR2 from the germline V gene are SQVTM and ANQGSEA. This CDR3 spans 15 amino acids. The V and J ends lost 3 bases and 4 bases, in that order; junction bases with no gene match: 7.

The V gene is TRBV7-9, the J gene TRBJ1-2; weak D call: TRBD1 (5 bases). The CDR3 totals 15 residues. Germline V gene data show CDR1 as SEHNR and CDR2 as FQNEAQ (reference sequence). The V and J ends lost 5 bases and 6 bases respectively, with 19 bases between them. CDR3 sequence (DNA): TGTGCCAGCAGCCCGCGGGGGAGGCTTTTCAATGGCTACACCTTC. It codes for CASSPRGRLFNGYTF.

This clonotype was counted a few times. This chain joins TRBV6-5 and TRBJ2-5; 7 positions agree with TRBD2. Germline assignment: CDR1 MNHEY and CDR2 SVGAGI. With V trimmed by 0 bases and J by 5 bases, 6 bases remained unmatched. The CDR3 spans 15 residues. The CDR3 region has the DNA TGTGCCAGCAGTTACTCGTCTCGGGGGGTCGAGACCCAGTACTTC. The encoded protein is CASSYSSRGVETQYF.

The J gene is TRBJ2-6, the V gene TRBV5-1, with D unresolved. The germline V gene has CDR1 SGHRS and CDR2 YFSETQ. With 4 bases removed from V and 0 bases from J, the gap between germline ends came to 5 bases. The CDR3 covers 14 residues. For the CDR3, the DNA is TGCGCCAGCAGCCACGACTCTGGGGCCAACGTCCTGACTTTC. It yields the protein CASSHDSGANVLTF.

As concerns this clonotype: The junction does not match germline at one end; this may be a read error. This chain links TRBV4-1 with TRBJ2-1, with a tentative D call TRBD2 (7 bases). Germline-derived CDR1 and CDR2 are MGHRA and YSYEKL. The CDR3 extends over 12 amino acids. The CDR3 protein is CASGGAYSEQFF. CDR3 sequence (DNA): TGCGCCAGCGGGGGGGCCTACAGTGAGCAGTTCTTC.

This clonotype was counted a few times. The chain is built from TRBV7-9 and TRBJ2-7; no firm D call. Germline V CDR1 and CDR2: SEHNR, FQNEAQ (reference sequence). Trimming took 1 base from V and 1 from J, leaving 11 bases between them. The CDR3 is made up of 15 amino acids. CDR3 coding DNA: TGTGCCAGCAGCTTAGTGGGTTCTCGGTCCTACGAGCAGTACTTC. Protein: CASSLVGSRSYEQYF.

The chain has TRBV6-6 and TRBJ2-3, with D possibly being TRBD2 (5 bases). Trimming left V 0 bases short and J 0 bases short, with 13 bases between. CDR1 and CDR2 from the germline V gene are MNHNY and SVGAGI (reference sequence). This CDR3 region has 17 residues. In DNA form, the CDR3 reads TGTGCCAGCAGTTACTCGTCCTTAGCGAGCAGCACAGATACGCAGTATTTT. As protein: CASSYSSLASSTDTQYF.

J is TRBJ2-7 and V is TRBV11-2; tentative D call: TRBD1 (6 bases). V lost 1 base, J lost 1 base, and 14 bases lay in between. The CDR3 sequence is 16 residues long. Germline V lookup: CDR1 SGHAT, CDR2 FQNNGV. For the CDR3, the DNA is TGTGCCAGCAGCTTAGTTACGAGAGGGACATCCTACGAGCAGTACTTC. Translation gives CASSLVTRGTSYEQYF. Filled out from reference TRBV11-2 and TRBJ2-7, the complete variable domain reads EAGVAQSPRYKIIEKRQSVAFWCNPISGHATLYWYQQILGQGPKLLIQFQNNGVVDDSQLPKDRFSAERLKGVDSTLKIQPAKLEDSAVYLCASSLVTRGTSYEQYFGPGTRLTVT.

This clonotype has more than one count but fewer than ten. This sequence joins TRBV4-1 and TRBJ2-1, with 10 positions matching TRBD2. The CDR3 length is 18 residues. Germline V gives CDR1 MGHRA, CDR2 YSYEKL. The V gene end was trimmed by 0 bases and the J gene end by 8 bases; junction bases not matched to a gene: 13. The CDR3 spells CASSQDQSGLAGVDEQFF. The CDR3 region has the DNA TGCGCCAGCAGCCAAGATCAGTCGGGGCTAGCGGGGGTCGATGAGCAGTTCTTC.

This clonotype occurred a few times. This chain links TRBV5-1 with TRBJ1-2; TRBD1 is a possible D gene (5 bases). Germline V CDR1 and CDR2: SGHRS, YFSETQ. Trimming removed 2 bases from V and 7 bases from J, with 15 bases in between. This CDR3 has 14 residues. The CDR3 coding sequence is TGCGCCAGCAGCTTACGGGACGGTATCTCTGGCTACACCTTC. Residues: CASSLRDGISGYTF.

The chain combines TRBV11-2 with TRBJ1-1; 7 bases map to TRBD1. Trimming cost V 1 base and J 1 base; bases outside gene matches: 3. Germline V gives CDR1 SGHAT, CDR2 FQNNGV. This CDR3 is 15 amino acids long. CDR3 DNA: TGTGCCAGCAGCTTAGTGGAGGGGGCGAACACTGAAGCTTTCTTT. This codes for CASSLVEGANTEAFF.

This clonotype was observed a handful of times. As DNA, the CDR3 is TGTGCCAGCAGTTCGCGACAGGGGGCATCCCACGAGCAGTACGTC. It translates to CASSSRQGASHEQYV. The V gene is TRBV27, the J gene TRBJ2-7, with 10 nucleotides matching TRBD1. This CDR3 has 15 residues. V dropped 4 bases and J dropped 5; count of bases not matched to a gene: 8. CDR1 is MNHEY, CDR2 SMNVEV, per germline (reference sequence).

This clonotype has just a few counts. The rearrangement uses TRBV14 and TRBJ2-3, with a possible D match to TRBD1 (6 bases). Germline V lookup: CDR1 SGHDN, CDR2 FVKESK. Trimming removed 8 bases from V and 4 bases from J, with 16 bases in between. The CDR3 runs 14 residues. The chain's CDR3 is CASAPGENPDTQYF. The CDR3 DNA reads as TGTGCCAGCGCTCCAGGGGAGAACCCAGATACGCAGTATTTT.

This clonotype was seen a few times. J is TRBJ2-2 and V is TRBV9; possibly TRBD1 for D (6 bases). V was cut by 0 bases and J by 4 bases, with 7 bases left in between. Per germline, CDR1 SGDLS and CDR2 YYNGEE. The CDR3 is made up of 14 amino acids. The CDR3 DNA sequence: TGTGCCAGCAGCGTAGGGGGGCCCACCGGGGAGCTGTTTTTT. Encoded protein: CASSVGGPTGELFF.

CDR3: CASSYSWAGANTGELFF. CDR3 bases: TGTGCCAGCAGTTACTCTTGGGCGGGGGCCAACACCGGGGAGCTGTTTTTT. This chain links TRBV6-2 or TRBV6-3 with TRBJ2-2, with D possibly TRBD2 on 7 matching bases. Per the germline V gene, CDR1 is MNHEY and CDR2 is SVGEGT. The V gene lost 0 bases and the J gene lost 2 bases, with 13 bases spanning the gap. The CDR3 totals 17 residues.

This clonotype was seen a few times. J is TRBJ1-6 and V is TRBV27; weak D call: TRBD1 (6 bases). Germline V lookup: CDR1 MNHEY, CDR2 SMNVEV (reference sequence). V lost 3 bases to trimming and J lost 9 bases, with 15 bases between them. The CDR3 length is 15 residues. The DNA of the CDR3 is TGTGCCAGCAGTTTGCAGGGGCCTTCGGGTTCACCCCTCCACTTT. It specifies CASSLQGPSGSPLHF.

In this sample, this clonotype is medium-sized. The chain joins TRBV5-4 to TRBJ1-1; a weak D match, TRBD1 (6 bases). Trimming removed 2 bases from V and 7 bases from J, with 18 bases in between. CDR3 length: 15 amino acids. Germline values: CDR1 SGHNT, CDR2 YYREEE (reference sequence). The CDR3 protein is CASSFEIGGQGEAFF. CDR3 nucleotides: TGTGCCAGCAGCTTTGAGATCGGGGGGCAGGGTGAAGCTTTCTTT.

This clonotype was counted between two and nine times. V and J are TRBV7-9 and TRBJ2-7; D remains ambiguous. This CDR3 comprises 18 residues. Trimming pared 1 base from V and 2 bases from J, leaving 21 bases between. Germline V gene lookup returns CDR1 SEHNR and CDR2 FQNEAQ (reference sequence). The CDR3 sequence: CASSLVVWIPTYAYEQYV. CDR3 nucleotides: TGTGCCAGCAGCTTAGTCGTCTGGATCCCGACCTACGCCTACGAGCAGTACGTC.

The chain carries TRBV7-2 and TRBJ2-4; D gene uncertain. CDR3 length: 15 amino acids. The V and J ends lost 2 bases and 5 bases respectively, with 13 bases between them. Looked up from germline, CDR1 is SGHTA and CDR2 is FQGNSA. The CDR3 DNA follows: TGTGCCAGCAGCTTATTTGTGGGGTTTCAAAACATTCAGTACTTC. Its protein product is CASSLFVGFQNIQYF. The variable domain in full, completed from reference TRBV7-2 and TRBJ2-4, reads GAGVSQSPSNKVTEKGKDVELRCDPISGHTALYWYRQSLGQGLEFLIYFQGNSAPDKSGLPSDRFSAERTGGSVSTLTIQRTQQEDSAVYLCASSLFVGFQNIQYFGAGTRLSVL.

The CDR3 is CASSTSSGGRAGELFF. In DNA, the CDR3 is TGTGCCAGCAGCACGTCTAGCGGGGGGCGGGCCGGGGAGCTGTTTTTT. This sequence joins TRBV11-2 and TRBJ2-2; 11 bases fit TRBD2. J gave up 6 bases and V 5 bases, and 8 bases lay outside the gene matches. Germline V gene data show CDR1 as SGHAT and CDR2 as FQNNGV. This CDR3 has 16 residues.

This chain links TRBV2 with TRBJ2-7; a possible D gene is TRBD2 (6 bases). Germline CDR1 is SNHLY and CDR2 is FYNNEI. The germline V and J ends were trimmed by 2 bases and 2 bases, with 7 bases remaining between them. CDR3 length: 13 amino acids. The CDR3 region has the DNA TGTGCCAGCAGTGAACCGGGGGCCTACGAGCAGTACGTC. This codes for CASSEPGAYEQYV.

This clonotype was seen a few times. The J gene is TRBJ2-3, the V gene TRBV4-1, with TRBD1 matching 10 bases. V lost 4 bases and J lost 6; bases outside the gene matches: 4. Germline V lookup: CDR1 MGHRA, CDR2 YSYEKL. The CDR3 extends over 14 amino acids. CDR3 sequence reads: CASSPTGGSDTQYF. CDR3 sequence (DNA): TGCGCCAGCAGCCCGACAGGGGGCTCGGATACGCAGTATTTT.

This clonotype was counted between two and nine times. This chain links TRBV7-9 with TRBJ2-1; 7 bases agree with TRBD2. From germline, CDR1 is SEHNR and CDR2 FQNEAQ (reference sequence). The trim removed 5 bases at V and 7 bases at J, leaving 5 bases unmatched. The CDR3 loop spans 13 amino acids. The CDR3 region is CASSPGGRNEQFF. CDR3 coding DNA: TGTGCCAGCAGCCCCGGGGGGAGGAATGAGCAGTTCTTC.

The genes are TRBV28 and TRBJ2-1; 10 bases are shared with TRBD2. The CDR3 has 15 amino acids. Germline V gives CDR1 MDHEN, CDR2 SYDVKM. V lost 8 bases to trimming and J lost 1 base; unmatched junction nucleotides: 5. This chain's CDR3 is CASRQGLASYNEQFF. CDR3 in DNA: TGTGCCAGCCGCCAGGGACTAGCGTCCTACAATGAGCAGTTCTTC. Based on the CDR3 plus reference TRBV28 and TRBJ2-1, the full variable domain is DVKVTQSSRYLVKRTGEKVFLECVQDMDHENMFWYRQDPGLGLRLIYFSYDVKMKEKGDIPEGYSVSREKKERFSLILESASTNQTSMYLCASRQGLASYNEQFFGPGTRLTVL.

This clonotype was counted at least ten times. The chain uses TRBV7-2 and TRBJ2-1, with TRBD2 as a possible D gene (5 bases). Germline V gene sequence: CDR1 SGHTA, CDR2 FQGNSA. The CDR3 extends over 12 amino acids. Trimming took off 6 bases at V and 4 bases at J, with 7 bases between the two ends. The CDR3 here is CASSWEYNEQFF. CDR3 DNA sequence: TGTGCCAGCAGTTGGGAGTACAATGAGCAGTTCTTC.

Points on this clonotype: A much larger clonotype is one base distant, so this may be a read error. The V call is TRBV7-2, the J call TRBJ2-5, with D perhaps TRBD1 (6 bases). Per the germline V gene, CDR1 is SGHTA and CDR2 is FQGNSA. This CDR3 has 11 residues. The CDR3 coding sequence is TGTGCCAGCAGCTGGAAGGACAGTCCCATCTTC. It yields the protein CASSWKDSPIF. The entire variable domain, with the rest obtained from reference TRBV7-2 and TRBJ2-5, is as follows: GAGVSQSPSNKVTEKGKDVELRCDPISGHTALYWYRQSLGQGLEFLIYFQGNSAPDKSGLPSDRFSAERTGGSVSTLTIQRTQQEDSAVYLCASSWKDSPIFGPGTRLLVL.

This clonotype showed up just a few times. The genes are TRBV19 and TRBJ1-1, with a weak D call TRBD1 (5 bases). This CDR3 is built from 12 residues. V was shortened by 5 bases and J by 5 bases, with 9 bases between the two germline ends. The germline V gene encodes CDR1 LNHDA and CDR2 SQIVND (reference sequence). CDR3 DNA: TGTGCCAGTAGTCAGGGTCCGACTGAAGCTTTCTTT. As protein: CASSQGPTEAFF.